Listed below are T cell receptor beta chains from one sample, sequenced in a study of blood T cell repertoires in COVID-19. Data came from immunoSEQ multiplex PCR; TCRdb stores just in-frame clones and leaves some out. Of 50,000 to 65,000 clones in the sample, about 88% were seen once. Sequencing was done on a sample of peripheral blood. The origin of the receptors is a man aged 65 to 79 with acute or convalescent COVID-19. CDR3s include the opening cysteine and the closing phenylalanine or tryptophan. Fields, in order: clone size, J gene, V gene, CDR3 length, D gene, CDR3 DNA, CDR3 protein. A D gene is named only where the DNA matches it firmly. For some rows the clone size is stated as once, few or many, or as a class when expanded; others skip it.

.	TRBJ1-2	TRBV5-1	12	.	TGCGCCAGCAGCTTGGAGAGGTACGGCTACACCTTC	CASSLERYGYTF
few	TRBJ1-2	TRBV6-1	14	.	TGTGCCAGCAGTGAACGGACAGCCCACTATGGCTACACCTTC	CASSERTAHYGYTF
.	TRBJ2-7	TRBV7-9	14	.	TGTGCCAGCAGCTTAGCGGCAGGTGCCTACGAGCAGTACTTC	CASSLAAGAYEQYF
.	TRBJ2-2	TRBV27	13	.	TGTGCCAGCAGCCCGGGACATAGCTGGGAGCTGTTTTTT	CASSPGHSWELFF
.	TRBJ2-1	TRBV19	15	.	TGTGCCAGTAGGCCCCTAGCGCATGGGGACAATGAGCAGTTCTTC	CASRPLAHGDNEQFF
once	TRBJ2-1	TRBV21-1	17	.	TGTGCCAGCAGCAAAGTTGAGCCCACGGGACTTTACAATGAGCAGTTCTTC	CASSKVEPTGLYNEQFF
.	TRBJ2-1	TRBV6-1	15	.	TGTGCCAGCAGTGAATTTGCGAGCTCCTACAATGAGCAGTTCTTC	CASSEFASSYNEQFF
.	TRBJ2-3	TRBV5-1	18	TRBD2	TGCGCCAGCAGCTTGAGCGGGAGGGCCGGGGGCAGCACAGATACGCAGTATTTT	CASSLSGRAGGSTDTQYF
few	TRBJ1-6	TRBV2	13	.	TGTGCCAGCACACAGACCTATAATTCACCCCTCCACTTT	CASTQTYNSPLHF
.	TRBJ2-3	TRBV3-1/TRBV3-2	16	.	TGTGCCAGCAGCCAACTTGGGGATTCGACTAGAGATACGCAGTATTTT	CASSQLGDSTRDTQYF
.	TRBJ1-6	TRBV6-5	15	TRBD1	TGTGCCAGCAGCACCGGCGACAGGGGTAATTCACCCCTCCACTTT	CASSTGDRGNSPLHF
.	TRBJ2-7	TRBV6-5	14	.	TGTGCCAGCCACTATTCAGGGGGACTCTACGAGCAGTACTTC	CASHYSGGLYEQYF
.	TRBJ2-3	TRBV25-1	15	.	TGTGCCAGCAGTGCAGGGCAGGGTAAGGCAGATACGCAGTATTTT	CASSAGQGKADTQYF
.	TRBJ2-1	TRBV27	18	TRBD1	TGTGCCAGCAGTCCAGACTATGGACAGGGGTTCAACAACAATGAGCAGTTCTTC	CASSPDYGQGFNNNEQFF
once	TRBJ2-1	TRBV2	17	.	TGTGCCAGCAGTCCGGGTAGGGGTGGGATGTCCTACAATGAGCAGTTCTTC	CASSPGRGGMSYNEQFF
.	TRBJ2-7	TRBV7-8	12	.	TGTGCCAGCAACTTGGGACTCACCGAGCAGTACTTC	CASNLGLTEQYF
.	TRBJ2-7	TRBV7-9	17	TRBD2	TGTGCCAGCAGCTTTTCTCGGCGGGAGGGTAGGTCCTACGAGCAGTACTTC	CASSFSRREGRSYEQYF
.	TRBJ1-2	TRBV11-2	15	.	TGTGCCAGCAGCTTAGGTGGGGGCACTAACTATGGCTACACCTTC	CASSLGGGTNYGYTF
.	TRBJ2-1	TRBV7-9	13	.	TGTGCCAGCAGCTTAATGACAGACAATGAGCAGTTCTTC	CASSLMTDNEQFF
.	TRBJ2-6	TRBV6-4	15	.	TGTGCCAGCAGTGTGGCACACTCTGGGGCCAACGTCCTGACTTTC	CASSVAHSGANVLTF
.	TRBJ2-3	TRBV28	14	.	TGTGCCAGCAGTGAGGGACATCGGAGAGATACGCAGTATTTT	CASSEGHRRDTQYF
few	TRBJ2-5	TRBV11-2	15	.	TGTGCCAGCAGCCGTGACGGTGGAGCCCAAGAGACCCAGTACTTC	CASSRDGGAQETQYF
.	TRBJ1-1	TRBV27	14	TRBD1	TGTGCCAGCAGTTCCAGGGGGCTTGGGACTGAAGCTTTCTTT	CASSSRGLGTEAFF
.	TRBJ1-2	TRBV21-1	16	.	TGTGCCAGCAGCAGGATGCCGGGACAGGGGGACTATGGCTACACCTTC	CASSRMPGQGDYGYTF
.	TRBJ2-7	TRBV19	15	TRBD1	TGTGCCAGTAGTACACGGACAGGGAGAAACTACGAACAGTACTTC	CASSTRTGRNYEQYF
.	TRBJ2-6	TRBV19	17	TRBD1	TGTGCCAGTAGTCCGGGACAGTCGTACTCTGGGGCCAACGTCCTGACTTTC	CASSPGQSYSGANVLTF
few	TRBJ2-5	TRBV6-5	14	TRBD1	TGTGCCAGCAGCAGACAGGGGATACAAGAGACCCAGTACTTC	CASSRQGIQETQYF
.	TRBJ2-2	TRBV19	14	.	TGTGCCAGTAGGACTCTGCAGAACACCGGGGAGCTGTTTTTT	CASRTLQNTGELFF
.	TRBJ2-7	TRBV5-1	13	.	TGCGCCAGCAGATGGGGCCTCTCCTACGAGCAGTACTTC	CASRWGLSYEQYF
.	TRBJ2-7	TRBV4-1	15	.	TGCGCCAGCAGCCAAGTCGAGGGCTATATGTACGAGCAGTACTTC	CASSQVEGYMYEQYF
.	TRBJ2-1	TRBV7-2	18	TRBD2	TGTGCCAGCAGCTCAGGGTCTAGCGGGATGATCTCCTACAATGAGCAGTTCTTC	CASSSGSSGMISYNEQFF
.	TRBJ1-5	TRBV5-4	14	TRBD1	TGTGCCAGCAGTTCGGACAGGGGCAATCAGCCCCAGCATTTT	CASSSDRGNQPQHF